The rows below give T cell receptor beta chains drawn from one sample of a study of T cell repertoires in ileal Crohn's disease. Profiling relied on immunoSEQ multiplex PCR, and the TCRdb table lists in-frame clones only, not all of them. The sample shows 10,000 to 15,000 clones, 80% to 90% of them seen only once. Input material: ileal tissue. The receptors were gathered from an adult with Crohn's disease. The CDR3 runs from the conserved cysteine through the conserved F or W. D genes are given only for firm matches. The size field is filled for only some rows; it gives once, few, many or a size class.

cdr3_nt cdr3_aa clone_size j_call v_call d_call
TGTGCCTGGAGCGCGGGGAGGGTCGGCAATCAGCCCCAGCATTTT CAWSAGRVGNQPQHF . TRBJ1-5 TRBV30 .
TGTGCCACCAGAAAAGACAGGGCGAACACTGAAGCTTTCTTT CATRKDRANTEAFF once TRBJ1-1 TRBV15 TRBD1
TGTGCCGGAACCGGGACAGGGATCTATGGCTACACCTTC CAGTGTGIYGYTF . TRBJ1-2 TRBV2 TRBD1
TGTGCCAGCATAACAGCGGGGGGCCGGGGTTATGGCTACACCTTC CASITAGGRGYGYTF . TRBJ1-2 TRBV28 .
TGTGCCAGTAGTATAGAATCCTCAGCGGATGGCTACACCTTC CASSIESSADGYTF hyperexpanded TRBJ1-2 TRBV19 .
TGTGCCAGCAGTGAACTCCTGGGGCAGGGTGATGAAAAACTGTTTTTT CASSELLGQGDEKLFF . TRBJ1-4 TRBV6-1 .
TGTGCCAGCAGTGAAATTACAGGGGGCATTCGGGAGACCCAGTACTTC CASSEITGGIRETQYF few TRBJ2-5 TRBV6-1 TRBD1
TGTGCCTGGACTCCGGGACTACTCCCCGATGAGCAGTTCTTC CAWTPGLLPDEQFF few TRBJ2-1 TRBV30 TRBD2
TGTGCCAGCAGTCTAGCGGGGGGGGGCCGGTTCTCCTACGAGCAGTACTTC CASSLAGGGRFSYEQYF . TRBJ2-7 TRBV6-4 TRBD2
TGTGCCTGGAGATACAGGGGAACCTATGGCTACACCTTC CAWRYRGTYGYTF . TRBJ1-2 TRBV30 TRBD1
TGCGCCAGCAGCTCCTCCGGGGGCTACGAGCAGTACTTC CASSSSGGYEQYF . TRBJ2-7 TRBV5-1 .
TGTGCCAGCAGCCCCCAGGCGGGACTCTCCTACGAGCAGTACTTC CASSPQAGLSYEQYF . TRBJ2-7 TRBV11-2 .
TGTGCTAGTGGTTTGTGGTCCTGGGCCCCATTAGAAAAACTGTTTTTT CASGLWSWAPLEKLFF . TRBJ1-4 TRBV12-5 .
TGTGCCAGCAGTGAAACTAGCGGGACCACAGATACGCAGTATTTT CASSETSGTTDTQYF . TRBJ2-3 TRBV6-1 TRBD2
TGTGCCAGCAGCTTAGCGGGGAGTAAAGAGACCCAGTACTTC CASSLAGSKETQYF . TRBJ2-5 TRBV7-9 .
TGCAGCGTGGGTGGACAGGGGGAGACCCAGTACTTC CSVGGQGETQYF . TRBJ2-5 TRBV29-1 TRBD1
TGCGCCAGCAGCACGGGAGGAGGGACCGGGGAGCTGTTTTTT CASSTGGGTGELFF . TRBJ2-2 TRBV5-1 TRBD2
TGTGCCAGCAGTGACCCGGGACAGGGGAGATACGAGCAGTACTTC CASSDPGQGRYEQYF once TRBJ2-7 TRBV5-6 TRBD1
TGTGCTAGTGCTAGGGACACCAATCAGCCCCAGCATTTT CASARDTNQPQHF . TRBJ1-5 TRBV12-5 .
TGTGCCATTGGGACTGGTACCTACGAGCAGTACTTC CAIGTGTYEQYF few TRBJ2-7 TRBV25-1 .
TGTGCCAGCTCACCAAGGACTACCACCCTTTACAATGAGCAGTTCTTC CASSPRTTTLYNEQFF . TRBJ2-1 TRBV18 .
TGTGCCAGCAGAAAGGACAGGGGGCAGTACGAGCAGTACTTC CASRKDRGQYEQYF . TRBJ2-7 TRBV6-5 TRBD1
TGTGCCAGCAGCCTCGGAGTGGGTAACGGTGGCTACACCTTC CASSLGVGNGGYTF . TRBJ1-2 TRBV11-2 .
TGTGCCAGCAGTTTTACAACGAACACCGGGGAGCTGTTTTTT CASSFTTNTGELFF . TRBJ2-2 TRBV28 .
TGCGCCAGCAGCCAATCTCCGCCCGGGACAGGGGCCTACGAGCAGTACTTC CASSQSPPGTGAYEQYF . TRBJ2-7 TRBV4-3 TRBD1
TGTGCCAGCAGCTCCGGGACTAAGACTTACGAGCAGTACTTC CASSSGTKTYEQYF . TRBJ2-7 TRBV11-2 TRBD2
TGTGCCTGGAACGCCTGGCAGGCCACCGGGGAGCTGTTTTTT CAWNAWQATGELFF . TRBJ2-2 TRBV30 .
TGCAGCGTTCGACAGGGATCCTACGAGCAGTACTTC CSVRQGSYEQYF . TRBJ2-7 TRBV29-1 TRBD1
TGTGCCAGCAGCCCTCTAGCGGGAGATCTGTACGAGCAGTACTTC CASSPLAGDLYEQYF . TRBJ2-7 TRBV27 TRBD2
TGTGCCAGCCAGGGGCACTACTCCTACAATGAGCAGTTCTTC CASQGHYSYNEQFF . TRBJ2-1 TRBV19 .
TGTGCCAGCAGCTCGGGACAGGGGAACACTGAAGCTTTCTTT CASSSGQGNTEAFF . TRBJ1-1 TRBV4-2 TRBD1
TGTGCCAGCAGCTTAGTTTTCGGGACTAGGAATGAGCAGTTCTTC CASSLVFGTRNEQFF . TRBJ2-1 TRBV7-2 TRBD2
TGTGCCAGTAGTCCGGGAGGAGGGAGCAATCAGCCCCAGCATTTT CASSPGGGSNQPQHF . TRBJ1-5 TRBV19 .
TGCGCCAGCAGCCAAGTCCTCTCACAGGGCTACGAGCAGTACTTC CASSQVLSQGYEQYF . TRBJ2-7 TRBV4-1 .
TGTGCCAGCAGCTGGGGAGGGGTCACTGAAGCTTTCTTT CASSWGGVTEAFF once TRBJ1-1 TRBV5-6 .
TGTGCCAGCAGCTCCCCCGGGGGAGAGACCCAGTACTTC CASSSPGGETQYF . TRBJ2-5 TRBV13 .
TGCGCCAGCAGCTCCGGTTTAGGGGTGGGGAACACCGGGGAGCTGTTTTTT CASSSGLGVGNTGELFF . TRBJ2-2 TRBV5-1 .
TGTGCCAGCAGTGATAATAGCGGGGGCGACGAGACCCAGTACTTC CASSDNSGGDETQYF . TRBJ2-5 TRBV6-1 TRBD2
TGTGCCAACACAGGGCAGTGGGGTGGCTACACCTTC CANTGQWGGYTF once TRBJ1-2 TRBV2 .
TGTGCCAGCAGTTTGGAGGGATATGGCTACACCTTC CASSLEGYGYTF . TRBJ1-2 TRBV28 .
TGTGCCAGCAGCCCCTACCCCACAGACTACGAGCAGTACTTC CASSPYPTDYEQYF few TRBJ2-7 TRBV4-2 .
TGTGCCTGGAGCGGTGGTGAAGTTAATAGCAATCAGCCCCAGCATTTT CAWSGGEVNSNQPQHF . TRBJ1-5 TRBV30 .
TGTGCCAGTCGGAGTAGCGGGAGTGCGGAGACCCAGTACTTC CASRSSGSAETQYF . TRBJ2-5 TRBV19 TRBD2
TGTGCCAGCAGTTACTCACGCCGTAGTCACACAGATACGCAGTATTTT CASSYSRRSHTDTQYF . TRBJ2-3 TRBV6-5 .
TGCGCCAGCAGCGTCACTAGCGGAGGGAAGTTCTTC CASSVTSGGKFF . TRBJ2-1 TRBV5-1 TRBD2